A selection of T cell receptor beta chains follows, all from one sample in a study of beta chain features in type 1 diabetes. Data came from immunoSEQ multiplex PCR; TCRdb stores just in-frame clones and leaves some out. In the table there are around 260,000 clones, around 21% of which are singletons. Source material: naive CD4+ T cells from blood. The receptor set was obtained from a woman in her thirties or forties with type 1 diabetes. CDR3s include the opening cysteine and the closing phenylalanine or tryptophan. D genes are given only for firm matches. Rows give clone size only sometimes, using once, few, many, or a class for an expanded clone.

>.|TRBJ1-4|TRBV15|TRBD1
CATRVGDSTNEKLFF
TGTGCCACCCGGGTGGGGGACAGTACTAATGAAAAACTGTTTTTT
>.|TRBJ2-7|TRBV30|.
CAWSVQGGREQYF
TGTGCCTGGAGTGTACAGGGGGGGCGCGAGCAGTACTTC
>.|TRBJ2-1|TRBV5-4|TRBD1
CASSSGTGGQRNEQFF
TGTGCCAGCAGCTCAGGGACAGGGGGACAGAGGAATGAGCAGTTCTTC
>few|TRBJ2-7|TRBV2|.
CASSAWLTYEQYF
TGTGCCAGCAGTGCCTGGCTGACCTACGAGCAGTACTTC
>.|TRBJ2-3|TRBV6-5|.
CASSRTGTIGDTQYF
TGTGCCAGCAGTCGAACCGGGACAATTGGAGATACGCAGTATTTT
>.|TRBJ1-1|TRBV29-1|TRBD1
CSVPWGQGVPTEAFF
TGCAGCGTTCCCTGGGGACAGGGGGTCCCCACTGAAGCTTTCTTT
>.|TRBJ2-1|TRBV6-5|.
CASSRTEDNEQFF
TGTGCCAGCAGTCGGACAGAGGACAATGAGCAGTTCTTC
>.|TRBJ1-6|TRBV7-2|.
CASSLQYGPSPLHF
TGTGCCAGCAGCCTCCAATATGGGCCTTCACCCCTCCACTTT
>.|TRBJ2-5|TRBV4-1|TRBD2
CASSDSGRRQETQYF
TGCGCCAGCAGCGACAGCGGGAGAAGGCAAGAGACCCAGTACTTC
>few|TRBJ2-1|TRBV30|TRBD2
CAWKGSPLAGVFGEQFF
TGTGCCTGGAAGGGGTCGCCACTAGCGGGAGTTTTCGGTGAGCAGTTCTTC
>few|TRBJ2-1|TRBV7-7|TRBD2
CASSLGIAGGPNEQFF
TGTGCCAGCAGCTTGGGGATAGCGGGAGGGCCCAATGAGCAGTTCTTC
>few|TRBJ2-2|TRBV2|TRBD2
CASSEEAGANTGELFF
TGTGCCAGCAGTGAAGAAGCGGGAGCGAACACCGGGGAGCTGTTTTTT
>few|TRBJ2-2|TRBV14|.
CASSRGNTGELFF
TGTGCCAGCAGCCGAGGAAACACCGGGGAGCTGTTTTTT
>few|TRBJ2-3|TRBV6-5|.
CASSPLGGDTQYF
TGTGCCAGCAGTCCTCTAGGTGGAGATACGCAGTATTTT
>few|TRBJ2-3|TRBV7-9|.
CASSRNPGRDTSSTDTQYF
TGTGCCAGCAGCCGAAACCCCGGCCGGGACACCTCTAGCACAGATACGCAGTATTTT
>few|TRBJ2-7|TRBV9|.
CASSVDPYRSSYEQYF
TGTGCCAGCAGCGTAGACCCCTACAGGAGCTCCTACGAGCAGTACTTC
>few|TRBJ1-2|TRBV7-8|TRBD1
CASSPRQGHGYTF
TGTGCCAGCAGTCCTAGACAGGGCCATGGCTACACCTTC
>.|TRBJ1-2|TRBV6-5|.
CASSYSGQGNGYTF
TGTGCCAGCAGTTACTCTGGGCAGGGTAACGGCTACACCTTC
>few|TRBJ1-2|TRBV27|.
CASSLNYNYGYTF
TGTGCCAGCAGTTTAAACTATAACTATGGCTACACCTTC
>.|TRBJ2-4|TRBV5-5|.
CASSLEGSWNIQYF
TGTGCCAGCAGCTTGGAGGGGTCATGGAACATTCAGTACTTC
>.|TRBJ2-1|TRBV5-1|.
CASSLDPRTYNEQFF
TGCGCCAGCAGCTTGGACCCTAGAACCTACAATGAGCAGTTCTTC
>few|TRBJ1-5|TRBV19|TRBD1
CASSTTGGNQPQHF
TGTGCCAGTAGTACGACAGGGGGCAATCAGCCCCAGCATTTT
>few|TRBJ1-2|TRBV13|TRBD1
CASSPGQGANYGYTF
TGTGCCAGCAGCCCTGGACAGGGAGCTAACTATGGCTACACCTTC
>.|TRBJ1-2|TRBV28|TRBD1
CASRAQGQGSGYTF
TGTGCCAGCAGGGCCCAGGGACAGGGCTCCGGCTACACCTTC
>.|TRBJ1-1|TRBV5-1|TRBD1
CASSYRGNTEAFF
TGCGCCAGCAGCTACAGGGGAAACACTGAAGCTTTCTTT
>.|TRBJ2-2|TRBV9|TRBD2
CASSFSGGFTGELFF
TGTGCCAGCAGCTTTAGCGGGGGGTTCACCGGGGAGCTGTTTTTT
>.|TRBJ2-7|TRBV2|.
CASSENVSGEQYF
TGTGCCAGCAGTGAGAACGTCTCGGGGGAGCAGTACTTC
>few|TRBJ1-5|TRBV5-5|TRBD1
CASSLEQGAQPQHF
TGTGCCAGCAGCCTCGAACAGGGGGCTCAGCCCCAGCATTTT
>.|TRBJ2-5|TRBV2|TRBD1
CASRAGQGEETQYF
TGTGCCAGCAGGGCCGGACAGGGGGAAGAGACCCAGTACTTC
>.|TRBJ1-1|TRBV11-2|TRBD1
CASSPRGYTEAFF
TGTGCCAGCAGCCCCAGGGGGTACACTGAAGCTTTCTTT
>few|TRBJ2-3|TRBV7-3|.
CASSLTGVADTQYF
TGTGCCAGCAGCTTAACGGGTGTAGCCGATACGCAGTATTTT
>.|TRBJ2-5|TRBV7-9|.
CASSPTLARETQYF
TGTGCCAGCAGCCCCACACTTGCTAGAGAGACCCAGTACTTC
>.|TRBJ2-5|TRBV4-2|.
CASSQPGTIQETQYF
TGTGCCAGCAGCCAACCCGGGACAATTCAAGAGACCCAGTACTTC
>few|TRBJ2-1|TRBV18|TRBD1
CASSPPEGTGVNEQFF
TGTGCCAGCTCACCACCCGAGGGGACAGGGGTCAATGAGCAGTTCTTC
>few|TRBJ2-1|TRBV5-1|TRBD1
CASSLSGQGGNEQFF
TGCGCCAGCAGCTTGTCGGGACAGGGGGGCAATGAGCAGTTCTTC
>.|TRBJ1-5|TRBV5-6|.
CASSRERGGTHNQPQHF
TGTGCCAGCAGCCGGGAGCGGGGCGGGACACATAATCAGCCCCAGCATTTT
>few|TRBJ1-5|TRBV5-6|.
CASSPRGGYQPQHF
TGTGCCAGCAGCCCCCGGGGGGGGTATCAGCCCCAGCATTTT
>few|TRBJ1-2|TRBV18|TRBD1
CASSPLGTGNYGYTF
TGTGCCAGCTCACCCCTCGGGACAGGGAACTATGGCTACACCTTC
>few|TRBJ2-3|TRBV9|.
CASSVRQGGDTQYF
TGTGCCAGCAGCGTACGACAGGGAGGAGATACGCAGTATTTT
>.|TRBJ1-2|TRBV4-3|.
CASSQDLAGVNYGYTF
TGCGCCAGCAGCCAAGATCTGGCCGGGGTTAACTATGGCTACACCTTC
>few|TRBJ1-5|TRBV30|TRBD1
CAWSGGTENQPQHF
TGTGCCTGGAGTGGGGGGACAGAGAATCAGCCCCAGCATTTT
>.|TRBJ1-1|TRBV6-1|.
CASSEIEGAAFF
TGTGCCAGCAGTGAGATAGAAGGGGCAGCTTTCTTT
>few|TRBJ1-6|TRBV15|.
CATRTGLNSPLHF
TGTGCCACCAGAACAGGGCTTAATTCACCCCTCCACTTT
>.|TRBJ2-2|TRBV15|.
CATSRDWGMTADAGELFF
TGTGCCACCAGCAGAGATTGGGGCATGACGGCTGACGCCGGGGAGCTGTTTTTT
>once|TRBJ2-5|TRBV9|.
CASSVASGQETQYF
TGTGCCAGCAGCGTAGCGAGCGGACAAGAGACCCAGTACTTC
>.|TRBJ1-1|TRBV7-2|.
CASSLGSQAFF
TGTGCCAGCAGCTTAGGTAGCCAAGCTTTCTTT
>few|TRBJ2-3|TRBV18|TRBD2
CASSPRLAGDPDTQYF
TGTGCCAGCTCTCCCAGACTAGCGGGGGACCCAGATACGCAGTATTTT